These 4 T cell receptor beta chains were all obtained from the same sample, sequenced in a study of cytomegalovirus exposure and HLA in healthy donors. The PCR was carried out with 60 Vbeta primers and 13 Jbeta primers. Clones were read by immunoSEQ multiplex PCR, and TCRdb kept only the in-frame ones, dropping some. This listing includes about 77,000 clones. What was sequenced was PBMCs. These receptors came from a man aged 50 to 60 in good health and CMV-seropositive.

The chain uses TRBV30 and TRBJ1-5; 9 nucleotides match TRBD1. The CDR3 is made up of 15 amino acids. V trimming: 3 bases; J trimming: 6 bases; junction bases outside the gene matches: 9. CDR1 is GTSNPN and CDR2 is SVGIG in the germline V gene (reference sequence). The CDR3 DNA sequence: TGTGCCTGGAGCCCCTTACAGGGGGCGGGTCAGCCCCAGCATTTT. Residues: CAWSPLQGAGQPQHF. The full variable domain, its missing parts supplied by reference TRBV30 and TRBJ1-5, is SQTIHQWPATLVQPVGSPLSLECTVEGTSNPNLYWYRQAAGRGLQLLFYSVGIGQISSEVPQNLSASRPQDRQFILSSKKLLLSDSGFYLCAWSPLQGAGQPQHFGDGTRLSIL.

The rearrangement links TRBV15 to TRBJ2-5; D not certain. Trimming cost V 5 bases and J 4 bases, with 11 bases left between them. This CDR3 has 13 amino acids. Germline CDR1 reads LNHNV; CDR2 reads YYDKDF (reference sequence). CDR3 bases: TGTGCCACCAGCCCGAGGCCGGGAGAGACCCAGTACTTC. This gives the protein CATSPRPGETQYF.

The chain is built from TRBV9 and TRBJ1-1; D ambiguous. V was clipped by 3 bases and J by 4 bases, with 7 bases between them. The germline gives CDR1 SGDLS, CDR2 YYNGEE. This CDR3 spans 12 amino acids. The CDR3 DNA is TGTGCCAGCAGCGAGGAGGGCACTGAAGCTTTCTTT. Protein: CASSEEGTEAFF. Using reference TRBV9 and TRBJ1-1 for the parts outside the CDR3, the full variable domain is DSGVTQTPKHLITATGQRVTLRCSPRSGDLSVYWYQQSLDQGLQFLIQYYNGEERAKGNILERFSAQQFPDLHSELNLSSLELGDSALYFCASSEEGTEAFFGQGTRLTVV.

The chain combines TRBV18 with TRBJ2-1; D may be TRBD1 (6 bases). The CDR3 extends over 12 amino acids. Germline assignment: CDR1 KGHSH and CDR2 LQKENI. Between the trimmed V and J ends, which lost 6 bases and 12 bases, there was a span of 15 bases. The CDR3 protein is CASSPQGWGQFF. In nucleotides, the CDR3 is TGTGCCAGCTCGCCTCAGGGGTGGGGGCAGTTCTTC. The full variable domain, rest sourced from reference TRBV18 and TRBJ2-1, is NAGVMQNPRHLVRRRGQEARLRCSPMKGHSHVYWYRQLPEEGLKFMVYLQKENIIDESGMPKERFSAEFPKEGPSILRIQQVVRGDSAAYFCASSPQGWGQFFGPGTRLTVL.